This TCR beta chain was sequenced for a study of T cells in Graves' hyperthyroidism and ophthalmopathy. RNA transcripts served as the template for amplifying TCR beta CDR3 regions. First-round RT-PCR with HTBI primers amplified the TCR CDR3 region. TCRdb recomputed calls from the multiplex PCR reads with MiXCR, one row per CDR3 protein. The sample comprises a few hundred thousand distinct CDR3 sequences, roughly 13% of which are singletons, and 5.3% rests with the top ten. Graves' hyperthyroidism showing no ophthalmopathy progression within 18 months was considered stable. Among the patients, aged 18 to 65, hyperthyroidism was newly diagnosed and had lasted under 2 months. The CDR3 consists of 14 residues. The V end was cut by 3 bases, the J end by 0 bases, with 10 bases between. CDR1 DFQATT and CDR2 SNEGSKA come from the germline V gene (reference sequence).

The receptor comes from a woman aged 18-29 years with Graves' hyperthyroidism. Material: blood. The V call is TRBV20-1, the J call TRBJ2-3, with D hard to call. CDR3 coding DNA: TGCAGTGCTAGCGTTGCAATTAGCACAGATACGCAGTATTTT. It is translated as CSASVAISTDTQYF.